The text below deals with one T cell receptor (beta chain). As yet, its antigen is unknown. A single record per CDR3 protein comes from TCRdb applying MiXCR to the reads. This sample has more than 200,000 distinct CDR3 sequences, with approximately 10% found just once. This entry belongs to a study of T cell repertoires in cytomegalovirus infection. The CDR3 loop spans 14 amino acids. CDR1 and CDR2 (germline): SGDLS, YYNGEE. V was trimmed by 2 bases and J by 7 bases, leaving 13 bases between them. General study points: Predominance within the ex vivo response was attributable to HLA-C-restricted CMV-specific TCR beta clonotypes.

What was sequenced was PBMCs. This sequence originates from a human donor in good health (CMV status not recorded). Some clones in this sample may be carry-over from other donors' samples. The V gene is TRBV9, the J gene TRBJ2-1; no definite D call. CDR3 in amino acids: CASSVVGSGNEQFF. The CDR3 nucleotides read TGTGCCAGCAGCGTGGTAGGGTCTGGGAATGAGCAGTTCTTC.